The 3 T cell receptor beta chains below were found in one sample sequenced in a study of T cell responses to AZD1222 COVID-19 vaccine. Repertoires were generated with immunoSEQ multiplex PCR, while TCRdb's copy carries only in-frame clones and drops some. The top ten hold about 2.6% of the sample, which has about 150,000 clones, approximately 90% seen once. The input for sequencing was peripheral blood, taken on day 0 of AZD1222 vaccination. These receptors were obtained from an adult in good health.

This chain links TRBV7-3 with TRBJ1-2; D is unresolved. The CDR3 is 13 residues long. The germline CDR1 and CDR2 sequences are SGHTA and FQGTGA. The ends were cut back, 0 bases at V and 6 bases at J, with 8 bases in the middle. The CDR3: CASSLTSRDGYTF. The CDR3 nucleotides are TGTGCCAGCAGCTTAACCTCTCGCGATGGCTACACCTTC. The full variable domain, rest sourced from reference TRBV7-3 and TRBJ1-2, is GAGVSQTPSNKVTEKGKYVELRCDPISGHTALYWYRQSLGQGPEFLIYFQGTGAADDSGLPNDRFFAVRPEGSVSTLKIQRTERGDSAVYLCASSLTSRDGYTFGSGTRLTVV.

The rearrangement links TRBV6-1 to TRBJ1-3; D gene uncertain. This CDR3 is 14 amino acids long. Germline V gene data show CDR1 as MNHNS and CDR2 as SASEGT. The germline V and J ends were trimmed by 3 bases and 0 bases, with 6 bases remaining between them. CDR3: CASSDAASGNTIYF. In nucleotides, the CDR3 is TGTGCCAGCAGTGACGCGGCCTCTGGAAACACCATATATTTT.

The chain carries TRBV6-5 and TRBJ1-5, with D possibly matching TRBD1 (6 bases). The germline V gene encodes CDR1 MNHEY and CDR2 SVGAGI. Trimming took off 6 bases at V and 0 bases at J, with 12 bases between the two ends. The CDR3 runs to 15 residues. The CDR3 DNA reads as TGTGCCAGCAGCCGTGGGACACATAGCAATCAGCCCCAGCATTTT. As protein: CASSRGTHSNQPQHF.